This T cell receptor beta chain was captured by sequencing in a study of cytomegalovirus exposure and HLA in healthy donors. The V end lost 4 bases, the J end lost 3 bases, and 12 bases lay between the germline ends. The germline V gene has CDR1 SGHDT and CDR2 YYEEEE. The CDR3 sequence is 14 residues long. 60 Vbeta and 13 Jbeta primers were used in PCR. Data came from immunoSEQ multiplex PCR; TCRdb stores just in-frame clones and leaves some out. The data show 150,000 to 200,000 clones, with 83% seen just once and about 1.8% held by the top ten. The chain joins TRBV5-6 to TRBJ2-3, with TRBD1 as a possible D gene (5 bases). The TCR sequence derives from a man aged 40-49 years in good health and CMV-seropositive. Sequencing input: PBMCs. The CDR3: CASSPEPGTDTQYF. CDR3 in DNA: TGTGCCAGCAGCCCGGAGCCAGGGACAGATACGCAGTATTTT.